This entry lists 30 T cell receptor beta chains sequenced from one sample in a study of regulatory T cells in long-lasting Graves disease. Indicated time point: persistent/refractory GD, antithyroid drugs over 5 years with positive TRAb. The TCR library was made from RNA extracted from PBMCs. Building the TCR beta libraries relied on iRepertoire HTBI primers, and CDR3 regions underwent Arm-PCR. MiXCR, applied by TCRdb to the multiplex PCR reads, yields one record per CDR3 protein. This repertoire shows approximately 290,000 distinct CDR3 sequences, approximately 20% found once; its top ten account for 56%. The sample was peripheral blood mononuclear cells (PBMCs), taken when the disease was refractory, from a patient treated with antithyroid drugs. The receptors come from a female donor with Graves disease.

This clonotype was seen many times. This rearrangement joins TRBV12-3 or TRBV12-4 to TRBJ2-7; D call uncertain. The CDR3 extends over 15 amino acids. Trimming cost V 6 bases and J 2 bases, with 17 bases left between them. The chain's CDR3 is CASSETRKMAYEQYF. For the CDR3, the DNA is TGTGCCAGCAGCGAAACAAGAAAGATGGCCTACGAGCAGTACTTC.

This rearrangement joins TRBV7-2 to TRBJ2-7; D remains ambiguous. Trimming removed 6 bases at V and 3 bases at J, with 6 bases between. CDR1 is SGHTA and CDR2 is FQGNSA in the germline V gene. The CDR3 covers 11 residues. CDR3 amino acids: CASRVGYEQYF. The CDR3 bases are TGTGCCAGCAGGGTCGGCTACGAGCAGTACTTC.

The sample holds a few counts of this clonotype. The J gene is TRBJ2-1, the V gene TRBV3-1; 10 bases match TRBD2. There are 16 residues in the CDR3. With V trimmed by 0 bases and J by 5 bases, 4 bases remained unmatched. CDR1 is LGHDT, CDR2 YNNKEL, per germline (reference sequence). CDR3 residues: CASSQEAGGWHNEQFF. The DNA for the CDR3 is TGTGCCAGCAGCCAAGAAGCGGGAGGGTGGCACAATGAGCAGTTCTTC.

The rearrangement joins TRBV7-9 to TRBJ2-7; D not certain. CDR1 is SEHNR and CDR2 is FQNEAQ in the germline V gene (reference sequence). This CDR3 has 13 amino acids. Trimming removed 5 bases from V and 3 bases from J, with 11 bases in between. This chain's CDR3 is CASSLYVGYEQYF. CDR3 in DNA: TGTGCCAGCAGCCTATACGTCGGCTACGAGCAGTACTTC.

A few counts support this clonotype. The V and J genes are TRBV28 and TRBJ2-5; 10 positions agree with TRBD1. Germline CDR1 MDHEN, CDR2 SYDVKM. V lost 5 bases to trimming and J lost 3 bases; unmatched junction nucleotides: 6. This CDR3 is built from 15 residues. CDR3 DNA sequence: TGTGCCAGCAGTATTCTCGGGACAGGGGAAGAGACCCAGTACTTC. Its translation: CASSILGTGEETQYF. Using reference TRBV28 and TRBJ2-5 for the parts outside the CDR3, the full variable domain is DVKVTQSSRYLVKRTGEKVFLECVQDMDHENMFWYRQDPGLGLRLIYFSYDVKMKEKGDIPEGYSVSREKKERFSLILESASTNQTSMYLCASSILGTGEETQYFGPGTRLLVL.

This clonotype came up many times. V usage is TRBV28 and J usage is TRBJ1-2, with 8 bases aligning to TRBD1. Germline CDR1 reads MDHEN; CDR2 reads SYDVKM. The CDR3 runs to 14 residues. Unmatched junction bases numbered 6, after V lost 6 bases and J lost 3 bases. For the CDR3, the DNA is TGTGCCAGCAGGGACAGGGAGGGGTACTATGGCTACACCTTC. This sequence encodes CASRDREGYYGYTF.

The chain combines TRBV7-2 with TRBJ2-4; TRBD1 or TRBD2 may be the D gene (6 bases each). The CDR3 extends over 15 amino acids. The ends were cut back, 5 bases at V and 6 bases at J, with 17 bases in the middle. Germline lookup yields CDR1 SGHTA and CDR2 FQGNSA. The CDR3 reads CASSLEGDWGNIQYF. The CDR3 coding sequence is TGTGCCAGCAGCCTGGAGGGGGATTGGGGAAACATTCAGTACTTC.

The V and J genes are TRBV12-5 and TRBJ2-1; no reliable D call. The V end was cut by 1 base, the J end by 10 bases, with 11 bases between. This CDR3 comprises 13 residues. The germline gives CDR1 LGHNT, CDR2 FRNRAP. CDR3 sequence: CASGLGLYAEQFF. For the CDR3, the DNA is TGTGCTAGTGGTTTGGGCCTATATGCGGAGCAGTTCTTC. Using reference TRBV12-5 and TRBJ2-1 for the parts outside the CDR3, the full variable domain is DARVTQTPRHKVTEMGQEVTMRCQPILGHNTVFWYRQTMMQGLELLAYFRNRAPLDDSGMPKDRFSAEMPDATLATLKIQPSEPRDSAVYFCASGLGLYAEQFFGPGTRLTVL.

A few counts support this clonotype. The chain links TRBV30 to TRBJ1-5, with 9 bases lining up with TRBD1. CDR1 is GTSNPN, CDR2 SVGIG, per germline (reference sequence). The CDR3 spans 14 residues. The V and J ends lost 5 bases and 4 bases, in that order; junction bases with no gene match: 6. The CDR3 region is CAWQPDRGNQPQHF. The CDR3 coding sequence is TGTGCCTGGCAACCCGACAGGGGGAATCAGCCCCAGCATTTT.

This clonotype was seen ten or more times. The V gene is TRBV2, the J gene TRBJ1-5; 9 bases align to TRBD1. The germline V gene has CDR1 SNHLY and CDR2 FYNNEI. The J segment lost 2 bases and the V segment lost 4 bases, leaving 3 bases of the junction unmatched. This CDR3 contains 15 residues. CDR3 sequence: CASSGDRAGNQPQHF. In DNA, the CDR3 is TGTGCCAGCAGTGGGGACAGGGCTGGCAATCAGCCCCAGCATTTT.

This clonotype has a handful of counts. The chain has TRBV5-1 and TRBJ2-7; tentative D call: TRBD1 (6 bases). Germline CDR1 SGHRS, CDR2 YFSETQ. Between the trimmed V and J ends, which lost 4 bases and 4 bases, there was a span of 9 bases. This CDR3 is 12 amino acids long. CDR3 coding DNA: TGCGCCAGCAGCGTACAGGGTTACGAGCAGTACTTC. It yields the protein CASSVQGYEQYF.

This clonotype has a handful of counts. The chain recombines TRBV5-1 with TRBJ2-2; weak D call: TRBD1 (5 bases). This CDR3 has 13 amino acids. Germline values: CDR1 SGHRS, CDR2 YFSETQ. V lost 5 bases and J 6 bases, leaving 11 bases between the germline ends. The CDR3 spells CASRPTGAGELFF. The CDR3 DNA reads TGCGCCAGCAGACCTACAGGAGCCGGGGAGCTGTTTTTT.

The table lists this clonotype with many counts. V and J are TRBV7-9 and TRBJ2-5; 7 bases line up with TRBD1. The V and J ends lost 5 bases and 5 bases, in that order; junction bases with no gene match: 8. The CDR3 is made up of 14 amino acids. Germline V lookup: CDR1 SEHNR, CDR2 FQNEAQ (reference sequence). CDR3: CASSQQGTLETQYF. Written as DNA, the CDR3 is TGTGCCAGCAGCCAACAGGGGACCTTGGAGACCCAGTACTTC.

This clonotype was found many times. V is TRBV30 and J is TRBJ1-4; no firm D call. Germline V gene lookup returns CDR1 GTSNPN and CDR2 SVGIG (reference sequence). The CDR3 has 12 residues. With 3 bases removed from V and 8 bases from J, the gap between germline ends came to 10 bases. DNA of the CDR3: TGTGCCTGGAGATCCGGGAGAGAAAAACTGTTTTTT. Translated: CAWRSGREKLFF.

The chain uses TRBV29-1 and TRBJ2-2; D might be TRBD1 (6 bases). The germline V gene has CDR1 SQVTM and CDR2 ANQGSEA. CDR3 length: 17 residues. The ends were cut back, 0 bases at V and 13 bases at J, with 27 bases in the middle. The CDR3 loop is CSVEDRSPGHSPGGLFF. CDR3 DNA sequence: TGCAGCGTTGAAGATCGATCACCGGGACACTCACCCGGAGGGCTGTTTTTT.

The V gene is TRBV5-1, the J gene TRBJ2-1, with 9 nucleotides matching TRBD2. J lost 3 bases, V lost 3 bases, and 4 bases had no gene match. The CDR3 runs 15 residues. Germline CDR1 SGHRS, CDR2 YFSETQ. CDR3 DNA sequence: TGCGCCAGCAGCTCAACTAGCGGGTTCTACAATGAGCAGTTCTTC. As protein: CASSSTSGFYNEQFF.

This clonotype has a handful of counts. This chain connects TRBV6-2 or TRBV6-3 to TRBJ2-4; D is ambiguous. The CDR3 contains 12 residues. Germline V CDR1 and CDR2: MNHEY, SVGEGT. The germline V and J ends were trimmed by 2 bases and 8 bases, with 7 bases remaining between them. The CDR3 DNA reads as TGTGCCAGCAGTTACGACTTACACATTCAGTACTTC. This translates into CASSYDLHIQYF.

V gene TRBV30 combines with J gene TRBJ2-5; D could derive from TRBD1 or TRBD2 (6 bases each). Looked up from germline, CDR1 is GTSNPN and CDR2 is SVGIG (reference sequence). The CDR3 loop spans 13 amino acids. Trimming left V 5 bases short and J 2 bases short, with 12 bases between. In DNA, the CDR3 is TGTGCCTGGTGGAGGGGGGCACAAGAGACCCAGTACTTC. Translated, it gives CAWWRGAQETQYF.

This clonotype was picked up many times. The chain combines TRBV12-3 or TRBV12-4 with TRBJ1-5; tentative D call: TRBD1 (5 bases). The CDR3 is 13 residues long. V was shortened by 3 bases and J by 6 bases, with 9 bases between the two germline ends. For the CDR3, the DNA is TGTGCCAGCAGTTTTTACCAGGGTCAGCCCCAGCATTTT. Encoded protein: CASSFYQGQPQHF.

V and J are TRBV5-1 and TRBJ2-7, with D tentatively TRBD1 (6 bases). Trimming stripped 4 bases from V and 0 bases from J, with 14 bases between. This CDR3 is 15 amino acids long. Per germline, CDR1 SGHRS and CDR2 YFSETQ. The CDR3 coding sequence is TGCGCCAGCAGCCCAGACCGACAGGCCTCCTACGAGCAGTACTTC. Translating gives CASSPDRQASYEQYF.

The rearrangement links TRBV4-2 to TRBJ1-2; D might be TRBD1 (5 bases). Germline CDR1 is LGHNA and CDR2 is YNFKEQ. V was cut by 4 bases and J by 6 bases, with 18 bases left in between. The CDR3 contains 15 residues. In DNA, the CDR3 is TGTGCCAGCAGCCTAGAAGCGGGGGATCCTAATGGCTACACCTTC. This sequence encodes CASSLEAGDPNGYTF.

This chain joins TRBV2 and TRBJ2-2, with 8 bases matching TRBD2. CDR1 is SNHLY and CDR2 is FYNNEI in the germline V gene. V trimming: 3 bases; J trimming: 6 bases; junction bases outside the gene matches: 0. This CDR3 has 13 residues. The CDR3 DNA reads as TGTGCCAGCAGTGACGGGAGGGCCGGGGAGCTGTTTTTT. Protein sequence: CASSDGRAGELFF. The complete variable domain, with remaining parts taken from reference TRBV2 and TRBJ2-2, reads EPEVTQTPSHQVTQMGQEVILRCVPISNHLYFYWYRQILGQKVEFLVSFYNNEISEKSEIFDDQFSVERPDGSNFTLKIRSTKLEDSAMYFCASSDGRAGELFFGEGSRLTVL.

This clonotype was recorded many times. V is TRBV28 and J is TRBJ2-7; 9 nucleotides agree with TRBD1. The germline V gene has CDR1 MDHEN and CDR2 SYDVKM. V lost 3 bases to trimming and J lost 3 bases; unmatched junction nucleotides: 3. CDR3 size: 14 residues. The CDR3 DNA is TGTGCCAGCAGTTTTGCGGACAGGGGCTACGAGCAGTACTTC. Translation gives CASSFADRGYEQYF.

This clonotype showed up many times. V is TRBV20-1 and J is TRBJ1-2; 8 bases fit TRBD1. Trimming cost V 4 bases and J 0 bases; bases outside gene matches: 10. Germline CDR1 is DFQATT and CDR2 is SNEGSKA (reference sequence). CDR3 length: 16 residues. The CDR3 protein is CSATTGGYGANYGYTF. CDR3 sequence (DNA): TGCAGTGCTACTACAGGGGGGTACGGAGCTAACTATGGCTACACCTTC.

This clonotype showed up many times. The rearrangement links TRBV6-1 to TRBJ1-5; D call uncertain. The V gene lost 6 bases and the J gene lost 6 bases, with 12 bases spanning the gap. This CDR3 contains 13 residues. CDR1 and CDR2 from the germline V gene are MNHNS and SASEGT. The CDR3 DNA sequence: TGTGCCAGCAGAGCGATGAGTGGTCAGCCCCAGCATTTT. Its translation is CASRAMSGQPQHF.

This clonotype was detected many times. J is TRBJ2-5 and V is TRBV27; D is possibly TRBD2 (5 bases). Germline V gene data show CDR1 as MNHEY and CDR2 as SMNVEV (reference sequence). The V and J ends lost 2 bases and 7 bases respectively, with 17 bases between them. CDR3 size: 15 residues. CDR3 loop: CASSLRPGGWGTQYF. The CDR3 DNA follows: TGTGCCAGCAGTTTAAGACCGGGCGGGTGGGGGACCCAGTACTTC.

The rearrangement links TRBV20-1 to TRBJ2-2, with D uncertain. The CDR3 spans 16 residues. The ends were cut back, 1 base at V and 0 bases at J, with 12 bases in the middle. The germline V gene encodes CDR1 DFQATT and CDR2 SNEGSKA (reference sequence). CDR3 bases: TGCAGTGCTAGAGCGCCTTTTAAAGCGAACACCGGGGAGCTGTTTTTT. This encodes CSARAPFKANTGELFF.

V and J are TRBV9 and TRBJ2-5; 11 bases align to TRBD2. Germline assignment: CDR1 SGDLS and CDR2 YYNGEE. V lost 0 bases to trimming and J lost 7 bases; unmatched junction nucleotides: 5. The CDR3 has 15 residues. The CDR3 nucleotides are TGTGCCAGCAGCGTAGTGGAGACTAGCGGGGCGACCCAGTACTTC. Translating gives CASSVVETSGATQYF.

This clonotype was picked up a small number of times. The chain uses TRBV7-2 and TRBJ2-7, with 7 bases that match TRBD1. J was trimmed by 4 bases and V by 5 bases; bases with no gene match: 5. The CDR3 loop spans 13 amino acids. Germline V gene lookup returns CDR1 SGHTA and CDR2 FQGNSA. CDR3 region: CASSALTGYEQYF. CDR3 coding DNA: TGTGCCAGCAGCGCGCTGACAGGGTACGAGCAGTACTTC.

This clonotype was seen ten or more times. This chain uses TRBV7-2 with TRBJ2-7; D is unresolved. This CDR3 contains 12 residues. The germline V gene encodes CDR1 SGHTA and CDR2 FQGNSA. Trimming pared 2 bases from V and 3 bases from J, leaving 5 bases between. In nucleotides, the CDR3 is TGTGCCAGCAGCTTAAACAGCTACGAGCAGTACTTC. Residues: CASSLNSYEQYF. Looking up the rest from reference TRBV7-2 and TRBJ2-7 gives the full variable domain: GAGVSQSPSNKVTEKGKDVELRCDPISGHTALYWYRQSLGQGLEFLIYFQGNSAPDKSGLPSDRFSAERTGGSVSTLTIQRTQQEDSAVYLCASSLNSYEQYFGPGTRLTVT.